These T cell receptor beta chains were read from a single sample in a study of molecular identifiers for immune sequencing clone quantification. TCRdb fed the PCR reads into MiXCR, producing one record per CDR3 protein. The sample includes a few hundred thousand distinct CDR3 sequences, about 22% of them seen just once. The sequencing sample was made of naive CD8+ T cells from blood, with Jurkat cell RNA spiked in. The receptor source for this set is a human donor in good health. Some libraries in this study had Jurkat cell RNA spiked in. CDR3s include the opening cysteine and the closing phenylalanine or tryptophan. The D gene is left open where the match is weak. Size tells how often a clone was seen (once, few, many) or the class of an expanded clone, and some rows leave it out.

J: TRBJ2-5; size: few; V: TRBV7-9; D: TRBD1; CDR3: CASSVGTEFQETQYF; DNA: TGTGCCAGCAGCGTAGGGACAGAGTTCCAAGAGACCCAGTACTTC
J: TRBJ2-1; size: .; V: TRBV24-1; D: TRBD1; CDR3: CATSDSTGGSEQFF; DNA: TGTGCCACCAGTGATTCGACAGGGGGATCTGAGCAGTTCTTC
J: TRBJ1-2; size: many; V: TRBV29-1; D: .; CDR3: CSVDGDYGYTF; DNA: TGCAGCGTGGACGGAGACTATGGCTACACCTTC
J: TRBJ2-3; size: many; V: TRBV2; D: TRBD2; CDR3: CASSDWTSETTDTQYF; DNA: TGTGCCAGCAGCGACTGGACTAGCGAGACCACAGATACGCAGTATTTT
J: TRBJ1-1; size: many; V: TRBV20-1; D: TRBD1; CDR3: CSARGRPTGRATEAFF; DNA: TGCAGTGCTAGAGGCCGCCCGACAGGGCGTGCTACTGAAGCTTTCTTT
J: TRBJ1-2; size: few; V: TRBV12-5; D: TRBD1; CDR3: CASGLDRGFNYGYTF; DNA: TGTGCTAGTGGTTTGGACAGGGGTTTTAACTATGGCTACACCTTC
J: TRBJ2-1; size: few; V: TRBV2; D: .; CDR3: CASSLAGGGGYEQFF; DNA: TGTGCCAGCAGTCTCGCAGGGGGCGGGGGATATGAGCAGTTCTTC
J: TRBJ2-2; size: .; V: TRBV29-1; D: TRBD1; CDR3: CSVEDNGQGTTGELFF; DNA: TGCAGCGTTGAAGATAACGGACAGGGGACCACCGGGGAGCTGTTTTTT
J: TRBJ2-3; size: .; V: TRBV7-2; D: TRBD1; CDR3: CASSFLIAADRDVDTQYF; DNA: TGTGCCAGCAGCTTCCTGATAGCAGCGGACAGGGATGTAGATACGCAGTATTTT
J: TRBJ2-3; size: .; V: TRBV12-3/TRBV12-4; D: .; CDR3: CASSLSIAGTQYF; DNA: TGTGCCAGCAGTTTAAGTATTGCGGGGACGCAGTATTTT
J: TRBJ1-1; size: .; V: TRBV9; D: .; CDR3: CASSTGQMNTEAFF; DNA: TGTGCCAGCAGCACCGGACAGATGAACACTGAAGCTTTCTTT
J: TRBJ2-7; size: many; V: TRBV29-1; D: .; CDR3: CSVGLGTYEQYF; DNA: TGCAGCGTGGGTTTGGGGACCTACGAGCAGTACTTC
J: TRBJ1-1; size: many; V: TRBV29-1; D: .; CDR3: CSVVGNNPEAFF; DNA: TGCAGCGTTGTAGGTAACAATCCTGAAGCTTTCTTT
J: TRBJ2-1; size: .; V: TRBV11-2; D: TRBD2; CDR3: CASSFGLAGGRGEFF; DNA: TGTGCCAGCAGCTTTGGACTAGCGGGGGGGCGAGGTGAGTTCTTC
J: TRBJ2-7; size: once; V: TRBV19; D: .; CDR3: CASSTPGTGTYEQYF; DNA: TGTGCCAGTAGTACCCCCGGGACTGGGACCTACGAGCAGTACTTC
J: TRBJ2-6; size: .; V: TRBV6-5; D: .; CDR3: CASSPSAAGANVLAF; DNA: TGTGCCAGCAGTCCCTCCGCGGCGGGGGCCAACGTCCTGGCTTTC
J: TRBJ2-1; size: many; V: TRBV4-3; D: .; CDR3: CASSQDRGNYNEQFF; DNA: TGCGCCAGCAGCCAAGACAGGGGCAACTACAATGAGCAGTTCTTC
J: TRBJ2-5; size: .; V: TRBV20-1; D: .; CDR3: CSARDLPAEQETQYF; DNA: TGCAGTGCTAGAGATCTTCCGGCGGAACAAGAGACCCAGTACTTC
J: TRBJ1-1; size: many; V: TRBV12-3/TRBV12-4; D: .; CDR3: CASSPLTGNTEAFF; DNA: TGTGCCAGCAGTCCACTGACAGGGAACACTGAAGCTTTCTTT
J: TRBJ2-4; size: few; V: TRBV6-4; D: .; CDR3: CARTGLSFFAKNIQYF; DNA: TGTGCCAGGACCGGGCTCAGCTTTTTCGCCAAAAACATTCAGTACTTC
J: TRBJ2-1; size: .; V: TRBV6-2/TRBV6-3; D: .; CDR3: CASSSLTWYNEQFF; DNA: TGTGCCAGCAGTTCCTTGACATGGTACAATGAGCAGTTCTTC
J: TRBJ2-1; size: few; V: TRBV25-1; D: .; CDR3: CASSGPLGGLSAYNEQFF; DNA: TGTGCCAGCAGTGGGCCCCTTGGGGGACTCAGCGCCTACAATGAACAGTTCTTC
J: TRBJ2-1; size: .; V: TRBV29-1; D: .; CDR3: CSVVQGKLGQFF; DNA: TGCAGCGTTGTCCAGGGCAAGTTGGGGCAGTTCTTC
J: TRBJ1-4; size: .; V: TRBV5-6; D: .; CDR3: CASSRARRPEKLFF; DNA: TGTGCCAGCAGCCGTGCCCGACGGCCTGAAAAACTGTTTTTT
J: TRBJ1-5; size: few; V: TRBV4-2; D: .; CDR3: CASSQGSGNQPQHF; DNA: TGTGCCAGCAGCCAAGGATCGGGGAATCAGCCCCAGCATTTT
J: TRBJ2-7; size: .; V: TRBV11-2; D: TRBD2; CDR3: CASSPLAGGSYEQYF; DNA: TGTGCCAGCAGCCCACTAGCGGGGGGGAGCTACGAGCAGTACTTC
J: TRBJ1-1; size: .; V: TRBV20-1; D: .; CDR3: CSARKGGGTEAFF; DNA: TGCAGTGCTAGAAAGGGGGGTGGCACTGAAGCTTTCTTT
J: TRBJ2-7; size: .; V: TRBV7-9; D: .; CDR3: CASSPWTAYEQYF; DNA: TGTGCCAGCAGCCCTTGGACAGCCTACGAGCAGTACTTC
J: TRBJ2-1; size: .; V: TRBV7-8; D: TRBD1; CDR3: CASGPRDRGAYNEQFF; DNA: TGTGCCAGCGGCCCTAGGGACAGGGGGGCCTACAATGAGCAGTTCTTC
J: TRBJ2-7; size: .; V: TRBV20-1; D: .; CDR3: CSARGVPDSHVYEQYF; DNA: TGCAGTGCTAGAGGCGTACCCGACAGTCACGTCTACGAGCAGTACTTC
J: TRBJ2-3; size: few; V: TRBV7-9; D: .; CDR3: CASSLRTGGTDTQYF; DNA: TGTGCCAGCAGCTTAAGGACGGGTGGCACAGATACGCAGTATTTT
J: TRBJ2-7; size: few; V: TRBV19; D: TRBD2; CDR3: CASKPASGGSYEQYF; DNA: TGTGCCAGTAAGCCCGCGAGCGGGGGGTCCTACGAGCAGTACTTC
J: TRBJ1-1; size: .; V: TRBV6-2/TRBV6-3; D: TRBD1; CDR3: CASSSRQGGCTEAFF; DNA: TGTGCCAGCAGTTCTCGACAGGGGGGCTGCACTGAAGCTTTCTTT
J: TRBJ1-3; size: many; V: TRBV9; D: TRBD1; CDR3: CASSVGFGDSGGNTIYF; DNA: TGTGCCAGCAGCGTAGGTTTTGGGGACAGTGGCGGAAACACCATATATTTT
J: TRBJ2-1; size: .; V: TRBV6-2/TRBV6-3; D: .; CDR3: CASSYWEFDEQFF; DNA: TGTGCCAGCAGTTATTGGGAATTTGATGAGCAGTTCTTC
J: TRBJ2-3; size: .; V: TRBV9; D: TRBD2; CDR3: CARSVAGRGGFDTQYF; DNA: TGTGCCCGCAGCGTAGCGGGGCGGGGGGGATTCGATACGCAGTATTTT
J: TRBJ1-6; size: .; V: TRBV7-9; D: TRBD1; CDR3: CASSPTGWGSPLHF; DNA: TGTGCCAGCAGCCCGACAGGGTGGGGTTCACCCCTCCACTTT
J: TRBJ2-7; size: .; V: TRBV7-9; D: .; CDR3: CASSSGRELSYEQYF; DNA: TGTGCCAGCAGCTCGGGCCGAGAACTTTCTTACGAGCAGTACTTC
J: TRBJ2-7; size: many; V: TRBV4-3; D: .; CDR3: CASSQDRGTSYEQYF; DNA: TGCGCCAGCAGCCAAGATCGCGGTACTTCCTACGAGCAGTACTTC
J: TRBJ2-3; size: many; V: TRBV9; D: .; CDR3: CASSPDWSYTDTQYF; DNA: TGTGCCAGCAGCCCAGACTGGTCATATACAGATACGCAGTATTTT
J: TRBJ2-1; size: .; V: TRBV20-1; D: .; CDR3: CSAKPGVSHNEQFF; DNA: TGCAGTGCCAAACCAGGGGTTTCCCACAATGAGCAGTTCTTC
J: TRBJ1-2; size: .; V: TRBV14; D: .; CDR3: CASSQSDDSFLTNYGYTF; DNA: TGTGCCAGCAGCCAAAGCGACGACAGCTTCCTAACTAACTATGGCTACACCTTC
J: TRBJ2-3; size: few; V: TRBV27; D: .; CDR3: CASRPDTQYF; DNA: TGTGCCAGCAGACCAGATACGCAGTATTTT
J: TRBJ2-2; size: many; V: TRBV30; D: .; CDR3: CAWSVLGTGELFF; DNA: TGTGCCTGGAGTGTACTTGGCACCGGGGAGCTGTTTTTT
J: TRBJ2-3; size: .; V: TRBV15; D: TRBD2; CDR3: CATSREGREVGTQYF; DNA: TGTGCCACCAGCAGAGAAGGGCGGGAGGTAGGTACGCAGTATTTT
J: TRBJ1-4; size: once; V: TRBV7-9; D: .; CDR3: CASSLALGSYEKLFF; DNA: TGTGCCAGCAGCTTAGCGTTGGGTTCTTATGAAAAACTGTTTTTT
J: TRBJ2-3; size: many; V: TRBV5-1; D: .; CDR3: CASSNYRVGALTDTQYF; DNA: TGCGCCAGCAGCAACTACAGAGTTGGGGCGTTGACAGATACGCAGTATTTT
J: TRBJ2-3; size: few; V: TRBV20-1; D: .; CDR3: CSASGDTRGDTQYF; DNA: TGCAGTGCTAGTGGGGACACCCGTGGGGATACGCAGTATTTT
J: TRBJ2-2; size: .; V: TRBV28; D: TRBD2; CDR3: CASSLGLAVGELFF; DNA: TGTGCCAGCAGTTTGGGACTAGCGGTCGGGGAGCTGTTTTTT
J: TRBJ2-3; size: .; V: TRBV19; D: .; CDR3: CASQSSPGNPFTDTQYF; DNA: TGTGCCAGCCAAAGCTCGCCAGGGAACCCCTTCACAGATACGCAGTATTTT
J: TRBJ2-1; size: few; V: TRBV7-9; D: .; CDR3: CASSPVRDEQFF; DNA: TGTGCCAGCTCGCCGGTTCGGGATGAGCAGTTCTTC
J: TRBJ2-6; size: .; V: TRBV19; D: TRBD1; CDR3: CASSIPGTGPSGANALTF; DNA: TGTGCCAGTAGTATCCCAGGGACAGGCCCCTCTGGGGCCAACGCCCTGACTTTC
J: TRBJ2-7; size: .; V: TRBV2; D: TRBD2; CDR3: CASSAHGTNSYEQYF; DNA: TGTGCCAGCAGCGCCCATGGGACTAACTCCTACGAGCAGTACTTC
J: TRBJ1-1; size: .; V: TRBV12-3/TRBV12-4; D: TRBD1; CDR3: CASRGSGTGNTEAFF; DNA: TGTGCCAGCAGGGGGAGCGGGACAGGGAATACTGAAGCTTTCTTT
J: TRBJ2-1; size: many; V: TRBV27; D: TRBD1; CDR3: CASSHLQGPAGEQFF; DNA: TGTGCCAGCAGTCACCTACAGGGGCCCGCAGGTGAGCAGTTCTTC